Each of the 17 T cell receptor beta chains below was sequenced from the same sample in a study of blood T cells in healthy people across ages. For the second PCR, which ran for 7 to 11 cycles, a sample-barcoded 5' primer and a J-beta primer mix were used. TCRdb reprocessed the 5' RACE reads via MiXCR and lists one record per CDR3 protein. In the table there are hundreds of thousands of distinct CDR3 sequences, 58% of which are singletons. Sequenced: blood. The receptors shown here come from a man aged 25 to 40 in good health.

The chain has TRBV20-1 and TRBJ2-1; D not resolved. Trimming pared 6 bases from V and 9 bases from J, leaving 21 bases between. Germline CDR1 reads DFQATT; CDR2 reads SNEGSKA (reference sequence). CDR3 length: 14 residues. The CDR3 loop reads CSAPQTLVTSEQFF. The DNA of the CDR3 is TGCAGTGCCCCTCAGACCCTAGTAACCTCTGAGCAGTTCTTC.

The chain recombines TRBV7-2 with TRBJ1-6; no reliable D call. Germline CDR1 and CDR2: SGHTA and FQGNSA. The CDR3 is 17 amino acids. V was pared by 1 base and J by 3 bases, with 13 bases between. The CDR3 region is CASSLGVAQHYNSPLHF. In DNA, the CDR3 is TGTGCCAGCAGCTTAGGGGTCGCCCAGCACTATAATTCACCCCTCCACTTT. The full variable domain, rest sourced from reference TRBV7-2 and TRBJ1-6, is GAGVSQSPSNKVTEKGKDVELRCDPISGHTALYWYRQSLGQGLEFLIYFQGNSAPDKSGLPSDRFSAERTGGSVSTLTIQRTQQEDSAVYLCASSLGVAQHYNSPLHFGNGTRLTVT.

The chain links TRBV5-1 to TRBJ2-4; TRBD1 agrees at 7 bases. CDR1 is SGHRS, CDR2 YFSETQ, per germline. V lost 4 bases and J lost 13; bases outside the gene matches: 14. There are 14 residues in the CDR3. The CDR3 bases are TGCGCCAGCAGCGCGGACAGTCCAACAGGGGAGCAGTACTTC. Translated: CASSADSPTGEQYF.

This sequence joins TRBV29-1 and TRBJ2-7; 12 bases align to TRBD2. This CDR3 comprises 14 residues. The ends lost 4 bases at V and 3 bases at J; junction bases unmatched: 4. Germline assignment: CDR1 SQVTM and CDR2 ANQGSEA. The CDR3 coding sequence is TGCAGCGTTGGGGGGACTAGCGGGTTCTACGAGCAGTACTTC. It translates to CSVGGTSGFYEQYF.

The chain uses TRBV20-1 and TRBJ1-5, with unresolved D. CDR3 length equals 12 residues. CDR1 is DFQATT, CDR2 SNEGSKA, per germline (reference sequence). The ends were cut back, 3 bases at V and 5 bases at J, with 8 bases in the middle. As DNA, the CDR3 is TGCAGTGCTAGTAATCGGTATCAGCCCCAGCATTTT. Its protein product is CSASNRYQPQHF.

For this clonotype: One end of the junction is discordant with germline, which a read error may explain. The CDR3 nucleotides are TGCAGTGCTATAAGTTCTAGCACAGATACGCAATATTTT. It yields the protein CSAISSSTDTQYF. This sequence joins TRBV20-1 and TRBJ2-3, with a tentative D call TRBD2 (5 bases). In germline, CDR1 is DFQATT, CDR2 SNEGSKA (reference sequence). The length of the CDR3 is 13 residues.

This CDR3 reads CASSPTESQETQYF. DNA of the CDR3: TGCGCCAGCAGCCCGACGGAGTCCCAAGAGACCCAGTACTTC. The chain couples TRBV5-1 to TRBJ2-5; D is ambiguous. V dropped 4 bases and J dropped 1 base, with 11 bases sitting between them. The CDR3 is made up of 14 amino acids. Germline loops: CDR1 SGHRS, CDR2 YFSETQ.

This clonotype was found a few times. V gene TRBV6-5 combines with J gene TRBJ1-4, with D perhaps TRBD1 (5 bases). Germline V CDR1 and CDR2: MNHEY, SVGAGI. Deletions cut 0 bases from V and 8 bases from J, with 16 bases between. This CDR3 comprises 16 residues. The CDR3 DNA reads as TGTGCCAGCAGTTACTCGAGGGGTAACCTTCTAGAAAAACTGTTTTTT. This codes for CASSYSRGNLLEKLFF.

The chain recombines TRBV7-9 with TRBJ1-4; 9 bases map to TRBD1. Germline-derived CDR1 and CDR2 are SEHNR and FQNEAQ (reference sequence). Trimming at V came to 3 bases and at J to 8 bases, leaving 10 bases not matched to a gene. The CDR3 is 16 amino acids. The CDR3 loop reads CASSFKVQGTGEKLFF. The CDR3 DNA reads as TGTGCCAGCAGCTTTAAGGTACAAGGGACAGGGGAAAAACTGTTTTTT.

In this sample, this clonotype turned up a few times. The chain recombines TRBV7-9 with TRBJ2-1; the D gene is possibly TRBD1 (5 bases). Deletions cut 7 bases from V and 2 bases from J, with 18 bases between. Germline CDR1 and CDR2: SEHNR and FQNEAQ (reference sequence). The CDR3 totals 16 residues. The CDR3 DNA reads as TGTGCCAGCACCCCCGCGTCTCAGGGCACCTACAATGAGCAGTTCTTC. Residues: CASTPASQGTYNEQFF.

The chain is built from TRBV10-3 and TRBJ2-3, with D possibly being TRBD2 (5 bases). V was trimmed by 11 bases and J by 2 bases, leaving 20 bases between them. The CDR3 consists of 15 residues. Germline CDR1 and CDR2: ENHRY and SYGVKD. The CDR3 DNA reads TGTGCCGTCACCACGGGAAGCCTAGACACAGATACGCAGTATTTT. This codes for CAVTTGSLDTDTQYF.

This rearrangement joins TRBV20-1 to TRBJ2-3, with D perhaps TRBD1 (6 bases). Germline V gene lookup returns CDR1 DFQATT and CDR2 SNEGSKA (reference sequence). Trimming shortened V by 1 base and J by 6 bases, and 23 bases separated the two germline ends. CDR3 length equals 17 residues. The CDR3 coding sequence is TGCAGTGCTAGAGTCCCGGGACACCCATCCTTCCAGGATACGCAGTATTTT. The encoded protein is CSARVPGHPSFQDTQYF.

The genes are TRBV5-1 and TRBJ2-7; TRBD2 agrees at 8 bases. The J call may be wrong; the DNA end is better matched by TRBJ2-5. The CDR3 is made up of 17 amino acids. From germline, CDR1 is SGHRS and CDR2 YFSETQ. The CDR3 coding sequence is TGCGCCAGCAGCTTGAGCCCCGGGAGGGGATTGGAGGAGACCCAGTACTTC. This translates into CASSLSPGRGLEETQYF.

This sequence joins TRBV2 and TRBJ2-1, with D possibly matching TRBD2 (5 bases). Germline V gene data show CDR1 as SNHLY and CDR2 as FYNNEI. The length of the CDR3 is 14 residues. With 2 bases removed from V and 1 base from J, the gap between germline ends came to 6 bases. Here the CDR3 DNA reads TGTGCCAGCAGTGAACTAGCTTCCTACAATGAGCAGTTCTTC. This gives the protein CASSELASYNEQFF.

The chain has TRBV6-5 and TRBJ1-1; D unresolved. Germline-derived CDR1 and CDR2 are MNHEY and SVGAGI. V lost 6 bases and J lost 10, with 15 bases in between. The CDR3 extends over 12 amino acids. CDR3 sequence: CASSSLSRVAFF. The CDR3 DNA reads TGTGCCAGCAGCTCCCTATCGAGGGTAGCTTTCTTT.

J is TRBJ2-4 and V is TRBV7-2; D is ambiguous. TRBJ2-7 matches the DNA end more closely, so the J call is doubtful. The CDR3 runs 12 residues. Per germline, CDR1 SGHTA and CDR2 FQGNSA. In nucleotides, the CDR3 is TGTGCCAGCCAAAGGGCTATCGGCGAGCAGTACTTC. This sequence encodes CASQRAIGEQYF.

The chain joins TRBV27 to TRBJ2-1, with D hard to call. CDR3 length: 14 residues. The V gene's germline CDR1 is MNHEY and CDR2 SMNVEV (reference sequence). Trimming left V 6 bases short and J 4 bases short, with 13 bases between. The CDR3 reads CASSYNTEYNEQFF. As DNA, the CDR3 is TGTGCCAGCAGCTACAATACAGAATACAATGAGCAGTTCTTC.